This T cell receptor (beta chain) was identified in a study of tumor-infiltrating lymphocytes in primary liver carcinoma. Study overall: Tumors measured roughly 4 to 10 cm and were stage T1-T3 N0M0. Study-level findings and limits: Lower overlap was observed for tumor-adjacent and tumor-blood pairs relative to tumor region pairs.

From approximately 550 ng of total RNA, TCR beta-specific cDNA was reverse-transcribed using a constant-region primer. Libraries covering TCR beta were generated through three nested multiplex PCR rounds (using a slightly modified ARM-PCR). The study ran its first two PCR rounds for around 10 cycles each, using TRBV1-TRBV30 forward primers and a C-beta reverse primer. TCRdb reprocessed the multiplex PCR reads via MiXCR and lists one record per CDR3 protein. The repertoire holds 90,000 to 150,000 distinct CDR3 sequences, around 70% seen once, with over 8% in the top ten. The germline V and J ends were trimmed by 8 bases and 6 bases, with 22 bases remaining between them. The CDR3 is made up of 15 amino acids. Germline V lookup: CDR1 MNHNY, CDR2 SVGAGI (reference sequence). This clonotype was observed once. Its antigen is currently unknown. Joint extraction of RNA and DNA used about 17-30 mg of bulk tissue that was unsorted.

Sequenced input: tumor-adjacent normal liver tissue. The TCR was taken from an older woman with primary liver carcinoma and hepatitis B virus infection. The rearrangement links TRBV6-6 to TRBJ1-2; D is possibly TRBD1 (6 bases). Here the CDR3 DNA reads TGTGCCAGCGGTTTGCGGGACACGGGATTGGATGGCTACACCTTC. Translating gives CASGLRDTGLDGYTF.